This TCR beta chain was recovered during a study of CD4 T cells in relation to SARS-CoV-2 and coronaviruses listed by TCRdb under 2021. In terms of the full investigation: The ViraFEST assay cultured PBMCs with antigen for 10 days, then sequenced TCR beta CDR3s to find antigen-specific clonal expansions. The negative reference condition was either a culture with an HIV-1 Nef peptide pool or a culture with no peptide. Shared crossreactive spike epitopes were mapped to their HLA restriction using patient-derived lymphoblastoid cell lines. Memory CD4+ T cell crossreactivity between SARS-CoV-2 and common cold coronavirus spike proteins was assessed at the TCR clonotype level in the study. Samples from a few pre-COVID donors and the naive versus memory experiments were sequenced with the Adaptive Biotechnologies TCR-sequencing kit; other data were Illumina-based. Expansion assays from other donors in the study were sequenced with a different, Illumina-based TCR-beta assay.

On this clone itself: Its antigen has not been determined. Within one base of it there is no much larger clone, and no base qualities were kept.

CD4+ T cells from unexposed donors were collected before the COVID-19 pandemic (2011-2018). Following 10 days of culture, the EasySep CD4+ T cell isolation kit was used to isolate CD4+ T cells. As far as cell numbers permitted, CD4+ T cells from unexposed donors were tested for reactivity against SARS-CoV-2 S and N as well as four spike pools from common cold coronaviruses. PBMCs were cultured at over 1.5 million per well in IMDM supplemented with about 5.3% human AB serum and about 9.3 IU/ml IL-2. Half of the culture medium was replaced with fresh IL-2-containing medium on days 3 and 7. Triplicate replicate wells were generally used for each peptide culture condition. Leukapheresis product for the unexposed donors was bought commercially. Ficoll-Paque PLUS gradient centrifugation was used to isolate PBMCs from leukapheresis product or whole blood. PBMCs were either cryopreserved at -140 degrees C or used fresh in the expansion assay. The QIAamp Micro DNA Kit was used to extract genomic DNA from the CD4+ T cells.

What the authors observed across the whole study: Roughly 65% of donors had memory CD4+ clonotypes that crossrecognized SARS-CoV-2 and at least one common cold coronavirus spike. Crossreactive clones showed significantly weaker SARS-CoV-2-driven expansion than monoreactive clones, consistent with antigenic imprinting. The study was limited by small numbers of patients and tested TCRs. Because the crossreactivity analysis focused on spike protein, crossreactivity against other viral proteins was not assessed. Pre-pandemic and post-infection samples were not both contributed by any donor, so tracing of the source of pre-existing responses was limited.

From a lookup of the germline V gene (reference sequence), CDR1 and CDR2 are LGHDT and YNNKEL. The V end loses 4 bases and the J end loses 4 bases, and a stretch of 11 bases separates them. The CDR3 measures 13 amino acids from cysteine to phenylalanine. CDR3 DNA is the only sequence kept; it has 39 bases, read in frame from the first base. Receptor amplification or capture employed the immunoSEQ multiplex PCR assay. In the original analysis: During preprocessing, nonproductive sequences were discarded, as were any CDR3s that did not begin with C, did not end with F or W, or were shorter than 7 amino acids. Antigen-specific clonotypes were called with the MANAFEST web app, based on expansion relative to reference and other culture wells. A clone was considered positive if the clone showed significant expansion compared with the reference culture in 2 of 3 replicate wells at an FDR below 0.05. A further requirement for positive clones was significant expansion compared with all other tandem wells, along with an odds ratio above 5. CDR3 homology was quantified as pairwise Levenshtein distance, calculated with the stringdist R package after three terminal residues were trimmed from each end. TCRdb retrieved this table from immuneACCESS and kept in-frame rearrangements only. Not all clones are present; in checked studies, unresolved V genes account for under half, and no reason is known for the remainder. The V and J calls and clone size come from that table; D and trimming were worked out from the DNA. For this sample there are about 21,000 clones; around 67% appear just once. The top ten clonotypes cover approximately 15% of the sample.

This clonotype originated in a human donor in good health. Sequencing was done on a sample of CD4+ T cells from PBMCs, cultured in vitro. This chain joins TRBV3-1 (or the pseudogene TRBV3-2) to TRBJ2-7, with TRBD2 as a weak D call on 5 bases. The CDR3 region: CASSPGGLYEQYF. The DNA is as follows: TGTGCCAGCAGCCCCGGCGGGCTGTACGAGCAGTACTTC.